This record covers a single TCR beta chain. Only in-frame clones appear in the TCRdb table, and some are missing; sequencing was by immunoSEQ multiplex PCR. The sample lists about 420,000 clones, 70% to 90% seen once, with roughly 0.87% in the top ten. This sample is drawn from a study of blood T cell repertoires in COVID-19. Study details: T cells, B-cell-depleted T cells, or PBMCs provided the cDNA or gDNA that served as material.

This CDR3 contains 15 residues. The junction had 6 bases not matched to a gene; V was cut back by 6 bases and J by 5 bases. Germline loops: CDR1 MGHDK, CDR2 SYGVNS. The sample taken for sequencing was peripheral blood. This receptor was obtained from a man aged 18 to 29 with COVID-19, enrolled during active disease. The rearrangement uses TRBV25-1 and TRBJ2-3, with 12 bases lining up with TRBD2. The CDR3 region is CASRKLAGGQDTQYF. The CDR3 DNA reads as TGTGCCAGCAGGAAGCTAGCGGGGGGGCAAGATACGCAGTATTTT. Drawing the rest from reference TRBV25-1 and TRBJ2-3, the complete variable domain is EADIYQTPRYLVIGTGKKITLECSQTMGHDKMYWYQQDPGMELHLIHYSYGVNSTEKGDLSSESTVSRIRTEHFPLTLESARPSHTSQYLCASRKLAGGQDTQYFGPGTRLTVL.